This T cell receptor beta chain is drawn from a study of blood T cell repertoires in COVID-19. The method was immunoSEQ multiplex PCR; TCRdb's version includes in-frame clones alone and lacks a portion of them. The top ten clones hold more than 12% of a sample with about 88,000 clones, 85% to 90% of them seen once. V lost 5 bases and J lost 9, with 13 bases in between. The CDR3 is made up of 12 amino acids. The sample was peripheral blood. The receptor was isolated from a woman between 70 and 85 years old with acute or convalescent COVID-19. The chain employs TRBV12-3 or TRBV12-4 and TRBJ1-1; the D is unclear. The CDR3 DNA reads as TGTGCCAGCAGTCGTAGAGAGGCGAAAGCTTTCTTT. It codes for CASSRREAKAFF.